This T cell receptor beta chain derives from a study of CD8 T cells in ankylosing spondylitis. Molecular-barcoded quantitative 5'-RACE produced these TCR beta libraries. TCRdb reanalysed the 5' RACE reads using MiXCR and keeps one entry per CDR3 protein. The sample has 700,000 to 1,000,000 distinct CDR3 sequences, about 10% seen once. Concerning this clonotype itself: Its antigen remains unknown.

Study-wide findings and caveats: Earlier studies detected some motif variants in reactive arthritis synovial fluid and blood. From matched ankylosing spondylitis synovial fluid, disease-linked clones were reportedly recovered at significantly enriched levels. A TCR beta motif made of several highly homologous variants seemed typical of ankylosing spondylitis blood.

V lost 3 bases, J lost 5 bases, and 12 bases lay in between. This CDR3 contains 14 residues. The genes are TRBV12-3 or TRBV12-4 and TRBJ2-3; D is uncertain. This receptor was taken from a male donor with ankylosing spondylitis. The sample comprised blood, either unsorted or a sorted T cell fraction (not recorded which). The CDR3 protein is CASSLLKGLDTQYF. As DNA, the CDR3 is TGTGCCAGCAGTTTGCTTAAGGGATTAGATACGCAGTATTTT.